The present T cell receptor beta chain was sequenced within a study of blood T cell repertoires in COVID-19. Germline V lookup: CDR1 SGHTA, CDR2 FQGNSA. The CDR3 is 14 amino acids. V lost 1 base to trimming and J lost 10 bases; unmatched junction nucleotides: 6. TCRdb keeps only in-frame clones here, not all; method: immunoSEQ multiplex PCR. The sample consists of hundreds of thousands of clones, under 95% of them appearing once. Specimen: peripheral blood. This receptor was taken from a young woman who had recovered from COVID-19. This chain joins TRBV7-2 and TRBJ2-1; 8 bases match TRBD2. CDR3 residues: CASSLVAGGREQFF. Here the CDR3 DNA reads TGTGCCAGCAGCTTAGTGGCGGGAGGACGGGAGCAGTTCTTC.